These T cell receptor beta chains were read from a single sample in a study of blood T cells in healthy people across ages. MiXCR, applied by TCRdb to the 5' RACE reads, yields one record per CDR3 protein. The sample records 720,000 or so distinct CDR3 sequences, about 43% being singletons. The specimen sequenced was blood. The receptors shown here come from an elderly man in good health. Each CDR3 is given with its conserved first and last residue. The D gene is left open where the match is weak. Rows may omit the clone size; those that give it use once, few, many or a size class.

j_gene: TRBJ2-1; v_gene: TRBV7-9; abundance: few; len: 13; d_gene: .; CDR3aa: CASSSRGGNEQFF; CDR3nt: TGTGCCAGCAGCTCCCGAGGGGGAAATGAGCAGTTCTTC
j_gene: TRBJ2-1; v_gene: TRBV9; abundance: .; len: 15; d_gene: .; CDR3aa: CASSIGGSSYNEQFF; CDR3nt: TGTGCCAGCAGTATAGGGGGGAGCTCCTACAATGAGCAGTTCTTC
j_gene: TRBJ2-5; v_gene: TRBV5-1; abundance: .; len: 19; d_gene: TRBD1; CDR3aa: CASSTLSGTGTPLGETQYF; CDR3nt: TGCGCCAGCAGCACACTCTCCGGGACAGGGACCCCCTTGGGAGAGACCCAGTACTTC
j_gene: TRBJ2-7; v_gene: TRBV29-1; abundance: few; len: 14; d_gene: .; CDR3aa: CSVGVSGLGYEQYF; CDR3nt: TGCAGCGTCGGCGTGAGTGGCCTTGGCTACGAGCAGTACTTC
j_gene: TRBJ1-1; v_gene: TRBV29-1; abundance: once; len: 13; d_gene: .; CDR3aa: CSVDRTENTEAFF; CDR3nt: TGCAGCGTCGACCGAACGGAGAACACTGAAGCTTTCTTT
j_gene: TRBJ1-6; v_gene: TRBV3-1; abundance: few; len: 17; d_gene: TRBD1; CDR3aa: CASSQGPCRGHGSPLHF; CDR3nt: TGTGCCAGCAGCCAAGGCCCGTGCAGGGGGCACGGTTCACCCCTCCACTTT
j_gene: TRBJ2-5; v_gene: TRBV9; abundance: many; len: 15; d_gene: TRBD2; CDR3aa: CASSAGTSGVETQYF; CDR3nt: TGTGCCAGCAGCGCCGGGACTAGCGGGGTCGAGACCCAGTACTTC
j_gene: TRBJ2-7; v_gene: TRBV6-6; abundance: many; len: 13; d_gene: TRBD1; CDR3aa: CASSGTGINEQYF; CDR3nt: TGTGCCAGCAGTGGGACAGGGATAAACGAGCAGTACTTC
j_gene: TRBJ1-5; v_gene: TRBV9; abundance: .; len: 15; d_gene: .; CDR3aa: CASSVGDVRGQPQHF; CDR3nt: TGTGCCAGCAGCGTAGGGGACGTGCGAGGTCAGCCCCAGCATTTT
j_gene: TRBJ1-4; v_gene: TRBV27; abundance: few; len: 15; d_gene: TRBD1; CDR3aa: CASRGTAATNEKLFF; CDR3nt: TGTGCCAGCCGAGGGACAGCTGCAACTAATGAAAAACTGTTTTTT
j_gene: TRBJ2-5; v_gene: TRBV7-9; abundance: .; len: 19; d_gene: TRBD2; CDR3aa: CASSMTGAGTSGRANEQYF; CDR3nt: TGTGCCAGCAGCATGACAGGAGCCGGGACTAGCGGGAGGGCCAATGAGCAGTACTTC
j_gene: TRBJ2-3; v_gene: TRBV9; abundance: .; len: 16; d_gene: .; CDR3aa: CASSVDKDPRGDTQYF; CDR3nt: TGTGCCAGCAGCGTAGACAAAGACCCCCGGGGAGATACGCAGTATTTT
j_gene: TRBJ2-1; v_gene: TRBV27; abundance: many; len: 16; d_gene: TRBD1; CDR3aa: CASSLKTGPRMDEQFF; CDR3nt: TGTGCCAGCAGTCTAAAGACAGGGCCTAGAATGGATGAGCAGTTCTTC
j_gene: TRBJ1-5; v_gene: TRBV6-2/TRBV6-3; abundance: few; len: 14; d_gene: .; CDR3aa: CASSTGYNDQPQHF; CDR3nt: TGTGCCAGCAGTACAGGGTACAACGATCAGCCCCAGCATTTT
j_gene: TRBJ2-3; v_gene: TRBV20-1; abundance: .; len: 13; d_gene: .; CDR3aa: CSTPDSSTDTQYF; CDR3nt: TGCAGTACTCCTGACTCTAGCACAGATACGCAGTATTTT
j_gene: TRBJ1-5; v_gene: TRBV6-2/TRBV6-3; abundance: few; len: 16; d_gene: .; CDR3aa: CASSLRWDISNQPQHF; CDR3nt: TGTGCCAGCAGTCTACGCTGGGACATTAGCAATCAGCCCCAGCATTTT
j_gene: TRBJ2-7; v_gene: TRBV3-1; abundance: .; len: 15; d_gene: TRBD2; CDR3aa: CASSQGSGSMYEQYF; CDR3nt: TGTGCCAGCAGCCAAGGAAGCGGGAGCATGTACGAGCAGTACTTC
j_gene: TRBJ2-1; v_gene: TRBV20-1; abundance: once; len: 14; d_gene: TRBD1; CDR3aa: CSATGTDSYNEQFF; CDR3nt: TGCAGTGCTACCGGGACAGACTCCTACAATGAGCAGTTCTTC
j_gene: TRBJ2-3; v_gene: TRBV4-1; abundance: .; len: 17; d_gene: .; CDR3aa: CASSQAGETLRTDTQYF; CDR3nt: TGCGCCAGCAGCCAAGCTGGGGAGACGCTCCGCACAGATACGCAGTATTTT
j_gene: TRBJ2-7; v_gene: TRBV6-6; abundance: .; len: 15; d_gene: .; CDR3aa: CASSSPWDFQETRYF; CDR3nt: TGTGCCAGCAGTTCTCCCTGGGACTTCCAAGAGACCCGGTACTTC
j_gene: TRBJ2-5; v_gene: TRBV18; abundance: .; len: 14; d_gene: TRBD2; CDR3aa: CASSRGGLQETQYF; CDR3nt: TGTGCCAGCTCGCGGGGGGGACTTCAAGAGACCCAGTACTTC
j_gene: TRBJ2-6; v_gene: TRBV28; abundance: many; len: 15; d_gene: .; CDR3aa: CASSDPGSGANVLTF; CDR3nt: TGTGCCAGCAGTGATCCAGGGTCTGGGGCCAACGTCCTGACTTTC
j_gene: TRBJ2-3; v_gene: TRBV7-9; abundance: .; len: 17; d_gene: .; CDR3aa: CASSPLGGLEGTDTQYF; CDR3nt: TGTGCCAGCAGCCCACTAGGCGGTTTGGAGGGCACAGATACGCAGTATTTT
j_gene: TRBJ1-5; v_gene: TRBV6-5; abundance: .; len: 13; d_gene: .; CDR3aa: CASSRQFNQPQHF; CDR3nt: TGTGCCAGCAGTAGACAGTTCAATCAGCCCCAGCATTTT
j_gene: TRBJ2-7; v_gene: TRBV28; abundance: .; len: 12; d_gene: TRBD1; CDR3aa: CATRTGGPEQYF; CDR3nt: TGTGCCACTCGGACAGGGGGCCCCGAGCAGTACTTC
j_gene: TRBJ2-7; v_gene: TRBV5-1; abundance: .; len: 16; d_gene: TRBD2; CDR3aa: CASSPSGAGRDYEQYF; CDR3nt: TGCGCCAGCAGCCCCTCCGGGGCAGGGAGGGACTACGAGCAGTACTTC
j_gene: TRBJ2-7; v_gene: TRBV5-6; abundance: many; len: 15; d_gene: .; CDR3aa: CASSFETEHSYEQYF; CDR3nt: TGTGCCAGCAGCTTCGAGACGGAGCACTCCTACGAGCAGTACTTC
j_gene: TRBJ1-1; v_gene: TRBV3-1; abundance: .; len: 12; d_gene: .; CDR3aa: CASSRNGQEAFF; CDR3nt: TGTGCCAGCAGCCGCAATGGACAGGAAGCTTTCTTT
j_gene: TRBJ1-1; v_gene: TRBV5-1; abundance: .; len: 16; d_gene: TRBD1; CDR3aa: CASSLEGTGIGAEAFF; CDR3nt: TGCGCCAGCAGCTTGGAGGGGACAGGGATCGGCGCTGAAGCTTTCTTT